This T cell receptor beta chain was retrieved from a study of blood T cell repertoires in COVID-19 (TCRdb year 2020). About the full investigation: Collaborator samples came from the United States, Italy and Spain and covered acute and convalescent phases of COVID-19. The prospective study material was composed of cDNA or gDNA derived from T cells, B-cell-depleted T cells, or PBMCs. Subjects who had been exposed to COVID-19, were actively infected with it, or had recovered from it provided the deeply sampled blood TCRbeta repertoires that made up the dataset. The repertoires were released in a freely available public database meant as a resource for research on the immune response to SARS-CoV-2. Samples were obtained from the ongoing ImmuneRACE study (first 160 participants) and from 1,254 subjects provided by 6 global collaborators. Sample metadata almost always included a de-identified subject ID, COVID-19 status, age in years and sex. Where available, HLA class I and class II types were obtained from metadata supplied by the sample provider rather than from assay-based typing.

V trim: 4 bases; J trim: 4 bases; unmatched bases: 8. The CDR3 numbers 15 residues from cysteine through phenylalanine. The kept DNA is CDR3 alone, 45 bases in frame from the first base. As encoded in the germline V gene, CDR1 is SGHDT while CDR2 is YYEEEE. The research as a whole found: Clinical and demographic metadata were provided uncurated, with the amount varying by source and participant.

Details on this clone: This receptor's antigen is unknown. No base qualities exist here, and no much larger clone lies one base off it.

TCRbeta CDR3 regions were amplified from genomic DNA using the immunoSEQ Assay, a bias-controlled multiplex PCR. The source study handled its data this way. Nucleated cell counts per sample were estimated from amplification of reference gene primers within the assay. Sequence reads were collapsed and filtered to measure the absolute abundance of every unique TCRbeta CDR3 rearrangement. For each sample, productive Simpson clonality was calculated by taking the square root of Simpson's diversity index across productive rearrangements. TCRdb carries this immuneACCESS record with in-frame sequences only. Its versions omit some clonotypes, under half of them owing to an unresolved V gene in the studies checked, with the rest unexplained. Clone size and the V and J calls come from that table; the DNA yielded D and trimming. The sample profile shows some 200,000 clones; roughly 90% of them were found once. Of the sample, approximately 10% falls within the top ten clones.

One collaborating source in Seattle enrolled patients during active infection and followed them longitudinally through the course of disease. Each collaborating institution followed its own protocols to collect whole blood in K2EDTA tubes. Collaborator samples were shipped for TCRbeta analysis as frozen whole blood, isolated PBMCs, or DNA extracted from either sample type. The TCR was taken from a woman in her sixties with COVID-19, enrolled during active disease. Input material: peripheral blood. This sequence uses TRBV5-6 and TRBJ1-5; TRBD1 fits 7 bases in the junction. The base sequence is TGTGCCAGCAGCGTCACGGGACAGCCTAATCAGCCCCAGCATTTT. Protein translation: CASSVTGQPNQPQHF.